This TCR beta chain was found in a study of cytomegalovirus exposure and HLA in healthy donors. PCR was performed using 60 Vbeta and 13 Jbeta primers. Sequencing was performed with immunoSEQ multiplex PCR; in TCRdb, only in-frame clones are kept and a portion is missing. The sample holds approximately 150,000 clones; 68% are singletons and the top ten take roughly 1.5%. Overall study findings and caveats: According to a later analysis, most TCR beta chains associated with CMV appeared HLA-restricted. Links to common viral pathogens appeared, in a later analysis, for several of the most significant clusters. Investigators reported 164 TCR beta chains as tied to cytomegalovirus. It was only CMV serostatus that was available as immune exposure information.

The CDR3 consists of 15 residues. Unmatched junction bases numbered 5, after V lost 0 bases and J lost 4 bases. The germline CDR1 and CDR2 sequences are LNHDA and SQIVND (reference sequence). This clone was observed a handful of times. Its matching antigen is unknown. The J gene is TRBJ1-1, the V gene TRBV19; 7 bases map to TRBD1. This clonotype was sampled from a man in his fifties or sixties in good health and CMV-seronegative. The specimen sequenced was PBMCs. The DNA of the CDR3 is TGTGCCAGTAGTATAGAAGGGGGACAGTTCACTGAAGCTTTCTTT. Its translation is CASSIEGGQFTEAFF.